The rows below give T cell receptor beta chains drawn from one sample of a study of CD8+ T cells in alopecia areata. Profiling relied on immunoSEQ multiplex PCR, and the TCRdb table lists in-frame clones only, not all of them. The sample yields 150,000 to 200,000 clones, 50% to 75% seen once. This sample comprised CD4+ T cells sorted from blood, obtained between weeks 55 and 65, from a patient treated with tofacitinib. The source is a human donor with alopecia areata. The CDR3 runs from the conserved cysteine through the conserved F or W. A D gene is named only where the DNA matches it firmly. Size values are once, few and many counts, or a class for expanded clones, and some rows have none.

D gene	clone size	V gene	J gene	CDR3 protein	CDR3 DNA
.	.	TRBV9	TRBJ2-1	CASSVGASLEGEQFF	TGTGCCAGCAGCGTAGGTGCTAGCTTGGAAGGTGAGCAGTTCTTC
.	.	TRBV30	TRBJ1-1	CAWTKGYTEAFF	TGTGCCTGGACTAAGGGCTACACTGAAGCTTTCTTT
.	.	TRBV14	TRBJ1-3	CASSRLEGARGNTIYF	TGTGCCAGCAGCCGCTTAGAAGGGGCGCGTGGAAACACCATATATTTT
.	.	TRBV11-1	TRBJ2-7	CASSLGSFGEQYF	TGTGCCAGCAGCTTAGGGTCATTTGGCGAGCAGTACTTC
.	.	TRBV7-3	TRBJ1-2	CASSLGGGIDYGYTF	TGTGCCAGCAGCTTAGGAGGGGGGATAGACTATGGCTACACCTTC
.	.	TRBV5-6	TRBJ2-5	CASSLSRTKETQYF	TGTGCCAGCAGCTTGAGTCGGACAAAAGAGACCCAGTACTTC
.	.	TRBV30	TRBJ2-2	CAWIPLGGRTGELFF	TGTGCCTGGATCCCTCTAGGGGGTCGAACCGGGGAGCTGTTTTTT
.	.	TRBV27	TRBJ2-7	CASRHVGQQYF	TGTGCCAGCAGGCACGTAGGACAGCAGTACTTC
.	.	TRBV18	TRBJ2-7	CASSAQGGATYEQYF	TGTGCCAGCTCGGCCCAGGGCGGGGCCACCTACGAGCAGTACTTC
TRBD1	.	TRBV4-1	TRBJ2-2	CASSQTQGARTGELFF	TGCGCCAGCAGCCAGACACAGGGGGCGCGCACCGGGGAGCTGTTTTTT
.	.	TRBV2	TRBJ1-2	CASTRETAINGYTF	TGTGCCAGCACCAGGGAGACTGCTATTAATGGCTACACCTTC
.	.	TRBV29-1	TRBJ2-3	CSVERYGDTQYF	TGCAGCGTGGAGCGATATGGAGATACGCAGTATTTT
.	few	TRBV4-1	TRBJ1-1	CASSQGVQESPEAFF	TGCGCCAGCAGCCAAGGGGTTCAGGAGAGTCCTGAAGCTTTCTTT
.	.	TRBV2	TRBJ2-3	CASRNGGLSTDTQYF	TGTGCCAGCCGTAACGGGGGCCTTAGCACAGATACGCAGTATTTT
TRBD1	.	TRBV29-1	TRBJ1-2	CSVESRDRANYGYTF	TGCAGCGTTGAATCCCGGGACAGGGCTAACTATGGCTACACCTTC
.	.	TRBV6-6	TRBJ1-5	CASSYLGQLNQPQHF	TGTGCCAGCAGTTACCTCGGACAGCTTAATCAGCCCCAGCATTTT
.	.	TRBV30	TRBJ2-1	CAWSRKTLARPNEQFF	TGTGCCTGGAGTCGGAAGACTTTGGCCAGGCCCAATGAGCAGTTCTTC
.	.	TRBV2	TRBJ1-3	CASSAPGRPNSGNTIYF	TGTGCCAGCAGTGCTCCAGGACGGCCCAACTCTGGAAACACCATATATTTT
.	few	TRBV28	TRBJ1-2	CASRRVMPSGYTF	TGTGCCAGCAGACGTGTTATGCCTAGTGGCTACACCTTC
.	.	TRBV11-2	TRBJ2-7	CASTRGRVNGEQYF	TGTGCCAGCACCCGGGGCAGGGTAAATGGGGAGCAGTACTTC
.	.	TRBV20-1	TRBJ2-3	CSAEQSRTQYF	TGCAGTGCAGAACAATCCCGAACGCAGTATTTT
TRBD1	.	TRBV29-1	TRBJ2-7	CSAGTGGDYEQYF	TGCAGCGCCGGGACAGGGGGAGACTACGAGCAGTACTTC
.	.	TRBV30	TRBJ1-2	CAWIADPTLLNYGYTF	TGTGCCTGGATTGCGGATCCAACGTTACTTAACTATGGCTACACCTTC
TRBD1	.	TRBV29-1	TRBJ1-2	CSVENQGTGASYGYTF	TGCAGCGTTGAAAACCAAGGGACAGGGGCTTCCTATGGCTACACCTTC
.	.	TRBV6-1	TRBJ2-7	CASSVGVSYEQYF	TGTGCCAGCAGTGTCGGCGTATCCTACGAGCAGTACTTC
.	many	TRBV10-3	TRBJ1-2	CAISEATGFNYGYTF	TGTGCCATCAGTGAGGCAACGGGGTTTAACTATGGCTACACCTTC
.	.	TRBV15	TRBJ2-7	CATSRATGQGGYEQYF	TGTGCCACCAGCAGAGCTACAGGTCAGGGGGGCTACGAGCAGTACTTC
TRBD1	.	TRBV30	TRBJ1-1	CAWSVRAGGSHTEAFF	TGTGCCTGGAGTGTACGAGCAGGGGGCTCCCACACTGAAGCTTTCTTT
.	.	TRBV4-1	TRBJ1-3	CASSQVTGNSGNTIYF	TGCGCCAGCAGCCAAGTAACAGGGAACTCTGGAAACACCATATATTTT
TRBD1	.	TRBV29-1	TRBJ1-2	CSVDPRADRGLYGYTF	TGCAGCGTTGACCCTAGGGCCGACAGGGGGCTGTATGGCTACACCTTC
.	.	TRBV6-6	TRBJ1-1	CASSYSEGGASEAFF	TGTGCCAGCAGTTACTCCGAAGGGGGGGCTTCTGAAGCTTTCTTT
TRBD1	few	TRBV13	TRBJ1-2	CASSLSGQGGYGYTF	TGTGCCAGCAGCTTAAGTGGACAGGGAGGGTATGGCTACACCTTC
.	.	TRBV30	TRBJ2-7	CAWSALVQGTYEQYF	TGTGCCTGGAGCGCCCTCGTACAGGGTACCTACGAGCAGTACTTC
.	.	TRBV2	TRBJ1-5	CASSEPRAGNQPQHF	TGTGCCAGCAGTGAACCCAGGGCGGGCAATCAGCCCCAGCATTTT
TRBD1	few	TRBV2	TRBJ2-1	CASSLYLQGADNEQFF	TGTGCCAGCAGTTTATACCTACAGGGGGCGGACAATGAGCAGTTCTTC
.	.	TRBV29-1	TRBJ2-2	CSVAENTGELFF	TGCAGCGTTGCCGAGAACACCGGGGAGCTGTTTTTT
TRBD1	few	TRBV6-1	TRBJ1-2	CASSPNRGRKFGYTF	TGTGCCAGCAGCCCAAACAGGGGCCGGAAGTTTGGCTACACCTTC
.	.	TRBV2	TRBJ2-4	CASSEAQQVVQYF	TGTGCCAGCAGTGAAGCGCAGCAAGTAGTTCAGTACTTC
.	.	TRBV5-8	TRBJ1-2	CASSLGLGYTF	TGTGCCAGCAGCTTAGGACTTGGCTACACCTTC
TRBD2	.	TRBV30	TRBJ2-6	CACPSGSSGANVLTF	TGTGCCTGCCCTAGCGGGAGCTCTGGGGCCAACGTCCTGACTTTC
.	.	TRBV13	TRBJ2-7	CASSSVAESSYEQYF	TGTGCCAGCAGCTCAGTGGCGGAGAGCTCCTACGAGCAGTACTTC
.	.	TRBV19	TRBJ1-6	CASSMRSSPLHF	TGTGCCAGTAGTATGCGGTCTTCACCCCTCCACTTT
.	.	TRBV2	TRBJ2-4	CASTVRAIQYF	TGTGCCAGCACGGTCAGAGCTATTCAGTACTTC
.	.	TRBV5-5	TRBJ1-1	CASSQELSNTEAFF	TGTGCCAGCAGCCAGGAACTCTCGAACACTGAAGCTTTCTTT
TRBD1	.	TRBV30	TRBJ1-5	CAWTTGGAGQPQHF	TGTGCCTGGACGACAGGGGGCGCGGGTCAGCCCCAGCATTTT
.	.	TRBV4-1	TRBJ1-5	CASSQGGGVRAQPQHF	TGCGCCAGCAGCCAAGGAGGGGGGGTAAGAGCACAGCCCCAGCATTTT
TRBD1	.	TRBV6-5	TRBJ2-7	CASLDRATYEQYF	TGTGCCAGCCTGGACAGGGCTACCTACGAGCAGTACTTC
TRBD1	few	TRBV6-5	TRBJ2-7	CASSAGQVRYEQYF	TGTGCCAGCAGTGCAGGACAGGTACGATACGAGCAGTACTTC
TRBD1	.	TRBV6-5	TRBJ1-2	CASRGTGANYGYTF	TGTGCCAGCAGAGGGACAGGGGCTAACTATGGCTACACCTTC
.	.	TRBV4-1	TRBJ2-1	CASSQVGGREVF	TGCGCCAGCAGCCAAGTGGGGGGCAGGGAAGTCTTC
.	.	TRBV13	TRBJ2-3	CASSLDPDTQYF	TGTGCCAGCAGCTTAGACCCAGATACGCAGTATTTT
.	few	TRBV28	TRBJ1-5	CASSKYSSSNQPQHF	TGTGCCAGCAGTAAATACAGCTCATCAAATCAGCCCCAGCATTTT
.	.	TRBV7-9	TRBJ1-6	CASSLGVATNSPLHF	TGTGCCAGCAGCTTAGGAGTTGCTACCAATTCACCCCTCCACTTT
.	few	TRBV7-6	TRBJ2-7	CASSYSRVGEQYF	TGTGCCAGCAGCTATAGCAGGGTTGGCGAGCAGTACTTC
TRBD2	.	TRBV30	TRBJ2-3	CAWSPGLARGDTQYF	TGTGCCTGGAGCCCGGGACTAGCACGGGGAGATACGCAGTATTTT